This T cell receptor (beta chain) was captured in a study of blood T cell repertoires in COVID-19. Study-level information: Material from acute and convalescent COVID-19 was sourced from the United States, Italy and Spain. PBMCs, B-cell-depleted T cells, or T cells were the source of the cDNA or gDNA that made up the material.

To note about this clone: The same CDR3 also results from other DNA sequences found in this sample.

Trimming stripped 0 bases from V and 1 base from J, with 9 bases between. This CDR3 comprises 15 residues. Germline V gene data show CDR1 as SGHRS and CDR2 as YFSETQ. As processed by the authors: Quantification of nucleated cells was approximated via reference gene primer amplification. The repertoire was sequenced with immunoSEQ multiplex PCR; TCRdb's copy has only in-frame clones and lacks some. The V and J calls and the clone size are those of that table, but D and trimming were determined from the DNA. The data hold around 54,000 clones, with roughly 80% observed a single time. Material for sequencing was peripheral blood. The clonotype originates from a woman between 55 and 75 years old with acute or convalescent COVID-19. The V and J genes are TRBV5-1 and TRBJ2-3; D unclear. CDR3 coding DNA: TGCGCCAGCAGCTTGGCCGGTATCGGCACAGATACGCAGTATTTT. Amino acid sequence: CASSLAGIGTDTQYF.